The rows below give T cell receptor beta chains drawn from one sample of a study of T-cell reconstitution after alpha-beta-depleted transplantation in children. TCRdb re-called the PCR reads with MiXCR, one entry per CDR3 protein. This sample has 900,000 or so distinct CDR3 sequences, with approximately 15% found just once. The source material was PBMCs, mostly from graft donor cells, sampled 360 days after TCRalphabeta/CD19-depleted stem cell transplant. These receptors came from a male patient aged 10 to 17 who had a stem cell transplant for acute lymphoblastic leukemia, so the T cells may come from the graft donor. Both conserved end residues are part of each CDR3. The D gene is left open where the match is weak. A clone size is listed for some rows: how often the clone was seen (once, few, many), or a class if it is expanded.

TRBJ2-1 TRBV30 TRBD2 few TGTGCCTGGAGTGTACTTCTAGCGGGAGGGATCTACAATGAGCAGTTCTTC CAWSVLLAGGIYNEQFF
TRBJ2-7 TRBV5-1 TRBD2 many TGCGCCAGCAGTCGACTAGCGGGAGTAGGCGAGCAGTACTTC CASSRLAGVGEQYF
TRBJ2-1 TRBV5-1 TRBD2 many TGCGCCAGCAGCTCCACTAGCGGGAGGGCCGGTGAGCAGTTCTTC CASSSTSGRAGEQFF
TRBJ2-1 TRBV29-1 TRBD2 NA TGCAGCGTTAAGACTAGCGGGTTGTTGCATGAGCAGTTCTTC CSVKTSGLLHEQFF
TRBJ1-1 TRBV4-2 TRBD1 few TGTGCCAGCAGCCATGCTGGGACAGGGGGCGATGTTTTCTTT CASSHAGTGGDVFF
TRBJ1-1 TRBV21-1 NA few TGTGCCAGCAGCTCTTTCATGAACACTGAAGCTTTCTTT CASSSFMNTEAFF
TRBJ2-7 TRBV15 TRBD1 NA TGTGCCACCAGCAGAGATCAGTCGGCAGGGGGTGTCTACGAGCAGTACTTC CATSRDQSAGGVYEQYF
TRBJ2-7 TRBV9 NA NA TGTGCCAGCAGCGACAAAAGGAACTCCTACGAGCAGTACTTC CASSDKRNSYEQYF
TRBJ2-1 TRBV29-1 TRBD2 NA TGCAGCGTTGAACTTCCGGGACTAGGATACAATGAGCAGTTCTTC CSVELPGLGYNEQFF
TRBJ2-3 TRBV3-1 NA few TGTGCCAGCAGCCAAGATCGGATGCCCACAGATACGCAGTATTTT CASSQDRMPTDTQYF